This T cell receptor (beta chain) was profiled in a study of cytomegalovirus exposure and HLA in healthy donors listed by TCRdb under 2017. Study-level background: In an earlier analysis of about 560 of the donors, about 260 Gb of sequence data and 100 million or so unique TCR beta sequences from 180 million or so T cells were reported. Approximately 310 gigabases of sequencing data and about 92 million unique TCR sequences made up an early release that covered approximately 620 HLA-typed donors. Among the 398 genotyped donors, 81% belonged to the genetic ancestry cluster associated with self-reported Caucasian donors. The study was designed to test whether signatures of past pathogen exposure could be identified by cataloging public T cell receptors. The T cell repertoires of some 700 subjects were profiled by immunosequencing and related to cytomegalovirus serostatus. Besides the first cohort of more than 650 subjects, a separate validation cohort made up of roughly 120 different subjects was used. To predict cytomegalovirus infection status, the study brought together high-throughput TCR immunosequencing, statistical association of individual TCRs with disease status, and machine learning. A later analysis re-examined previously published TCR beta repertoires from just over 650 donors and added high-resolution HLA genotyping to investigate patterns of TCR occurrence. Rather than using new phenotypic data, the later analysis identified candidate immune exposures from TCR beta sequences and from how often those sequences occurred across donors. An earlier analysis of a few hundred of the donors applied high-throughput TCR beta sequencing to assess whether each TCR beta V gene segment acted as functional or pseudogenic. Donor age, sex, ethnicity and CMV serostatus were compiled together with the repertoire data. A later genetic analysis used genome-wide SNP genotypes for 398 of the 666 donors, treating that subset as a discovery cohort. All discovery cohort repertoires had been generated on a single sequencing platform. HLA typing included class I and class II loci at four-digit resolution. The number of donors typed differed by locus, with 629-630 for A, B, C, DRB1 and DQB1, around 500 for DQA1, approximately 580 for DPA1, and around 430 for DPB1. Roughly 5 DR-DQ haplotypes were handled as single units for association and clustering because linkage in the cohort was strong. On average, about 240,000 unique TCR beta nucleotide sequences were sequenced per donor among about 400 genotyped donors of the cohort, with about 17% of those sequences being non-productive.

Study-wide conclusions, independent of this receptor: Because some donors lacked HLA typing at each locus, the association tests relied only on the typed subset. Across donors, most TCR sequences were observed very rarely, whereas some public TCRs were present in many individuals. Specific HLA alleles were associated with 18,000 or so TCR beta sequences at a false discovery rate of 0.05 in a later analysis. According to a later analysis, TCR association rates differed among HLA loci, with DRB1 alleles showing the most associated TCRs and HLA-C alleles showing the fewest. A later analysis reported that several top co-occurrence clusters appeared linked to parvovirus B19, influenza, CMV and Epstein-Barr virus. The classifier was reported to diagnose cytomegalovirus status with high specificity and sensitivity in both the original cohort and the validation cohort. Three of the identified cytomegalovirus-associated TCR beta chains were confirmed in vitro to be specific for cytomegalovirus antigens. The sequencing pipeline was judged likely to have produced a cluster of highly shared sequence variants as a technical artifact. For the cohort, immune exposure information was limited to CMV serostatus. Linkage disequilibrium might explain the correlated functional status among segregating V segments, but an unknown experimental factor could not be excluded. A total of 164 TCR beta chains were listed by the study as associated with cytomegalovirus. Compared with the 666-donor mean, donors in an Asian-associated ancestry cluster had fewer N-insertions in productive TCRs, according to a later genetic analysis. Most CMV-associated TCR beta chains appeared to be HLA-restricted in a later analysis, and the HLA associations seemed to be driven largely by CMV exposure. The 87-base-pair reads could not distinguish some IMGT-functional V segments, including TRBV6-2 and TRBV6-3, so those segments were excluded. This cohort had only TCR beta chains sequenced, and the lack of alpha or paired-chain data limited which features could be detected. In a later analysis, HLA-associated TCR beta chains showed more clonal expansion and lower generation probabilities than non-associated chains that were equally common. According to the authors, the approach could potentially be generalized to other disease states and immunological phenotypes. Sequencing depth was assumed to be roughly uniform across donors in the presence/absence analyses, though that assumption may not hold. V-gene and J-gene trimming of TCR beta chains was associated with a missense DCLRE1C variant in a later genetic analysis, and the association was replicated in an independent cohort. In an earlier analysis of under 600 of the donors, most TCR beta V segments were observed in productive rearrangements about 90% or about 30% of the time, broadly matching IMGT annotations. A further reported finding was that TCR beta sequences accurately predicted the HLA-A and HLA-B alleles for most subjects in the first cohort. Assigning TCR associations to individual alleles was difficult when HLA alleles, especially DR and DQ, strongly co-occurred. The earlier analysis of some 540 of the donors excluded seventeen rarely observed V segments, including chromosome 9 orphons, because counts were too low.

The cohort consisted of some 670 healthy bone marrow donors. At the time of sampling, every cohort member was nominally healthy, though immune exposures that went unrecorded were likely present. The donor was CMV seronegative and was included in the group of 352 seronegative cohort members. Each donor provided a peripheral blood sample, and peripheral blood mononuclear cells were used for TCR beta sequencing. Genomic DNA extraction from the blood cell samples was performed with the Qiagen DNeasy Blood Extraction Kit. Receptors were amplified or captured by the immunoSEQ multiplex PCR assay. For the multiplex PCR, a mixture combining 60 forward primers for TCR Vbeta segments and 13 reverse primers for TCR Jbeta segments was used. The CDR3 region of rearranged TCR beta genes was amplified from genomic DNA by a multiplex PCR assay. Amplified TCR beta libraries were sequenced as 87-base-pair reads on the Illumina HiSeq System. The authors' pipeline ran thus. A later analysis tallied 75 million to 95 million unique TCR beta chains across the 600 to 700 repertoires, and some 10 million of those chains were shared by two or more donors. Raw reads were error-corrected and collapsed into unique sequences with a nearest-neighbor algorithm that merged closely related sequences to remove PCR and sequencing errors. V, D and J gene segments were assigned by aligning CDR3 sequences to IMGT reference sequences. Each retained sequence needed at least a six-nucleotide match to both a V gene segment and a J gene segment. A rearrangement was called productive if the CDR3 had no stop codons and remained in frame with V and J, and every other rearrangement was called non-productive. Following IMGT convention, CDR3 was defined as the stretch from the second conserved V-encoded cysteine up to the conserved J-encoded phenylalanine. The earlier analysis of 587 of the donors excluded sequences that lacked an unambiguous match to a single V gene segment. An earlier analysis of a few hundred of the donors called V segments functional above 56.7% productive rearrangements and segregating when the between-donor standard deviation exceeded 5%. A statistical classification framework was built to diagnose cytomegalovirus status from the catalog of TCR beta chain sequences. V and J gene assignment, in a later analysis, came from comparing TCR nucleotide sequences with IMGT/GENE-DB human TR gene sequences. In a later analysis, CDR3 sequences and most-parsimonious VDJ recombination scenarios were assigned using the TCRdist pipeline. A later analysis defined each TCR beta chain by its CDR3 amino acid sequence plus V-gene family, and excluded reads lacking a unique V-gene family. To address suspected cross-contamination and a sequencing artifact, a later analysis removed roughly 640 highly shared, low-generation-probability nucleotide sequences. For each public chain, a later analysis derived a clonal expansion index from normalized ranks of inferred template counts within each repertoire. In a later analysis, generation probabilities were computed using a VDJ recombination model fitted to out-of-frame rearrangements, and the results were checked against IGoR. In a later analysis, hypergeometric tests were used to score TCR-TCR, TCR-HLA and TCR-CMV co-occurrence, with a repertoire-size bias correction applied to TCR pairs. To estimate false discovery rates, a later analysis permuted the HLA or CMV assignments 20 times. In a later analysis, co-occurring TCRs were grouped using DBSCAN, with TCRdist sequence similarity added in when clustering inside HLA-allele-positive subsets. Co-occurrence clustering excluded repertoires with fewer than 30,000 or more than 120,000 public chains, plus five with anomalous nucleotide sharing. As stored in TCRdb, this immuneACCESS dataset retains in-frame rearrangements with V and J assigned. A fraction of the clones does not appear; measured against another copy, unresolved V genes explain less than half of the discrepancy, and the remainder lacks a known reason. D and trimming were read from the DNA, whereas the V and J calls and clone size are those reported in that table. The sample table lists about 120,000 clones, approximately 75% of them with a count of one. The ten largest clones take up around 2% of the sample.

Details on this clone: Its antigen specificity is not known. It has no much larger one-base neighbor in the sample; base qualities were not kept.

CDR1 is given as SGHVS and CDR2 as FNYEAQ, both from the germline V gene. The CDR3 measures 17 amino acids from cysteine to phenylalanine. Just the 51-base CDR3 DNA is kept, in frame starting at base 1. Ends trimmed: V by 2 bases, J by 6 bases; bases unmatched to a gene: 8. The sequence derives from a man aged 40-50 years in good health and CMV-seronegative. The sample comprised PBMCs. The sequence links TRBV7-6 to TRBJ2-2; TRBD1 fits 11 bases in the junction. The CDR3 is CASSLFPGTGGSGELFF. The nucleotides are TGTGCCAGCAGCTTATTCCCCGGGACAGGGGGATCCGGGGAGCTGTTTTTT.